The clone carrying this T cell receptor (beta chain) was found a few times. The data were obtained in a study of regulatory T cells in long-lasting Graves disease. Whole-study context: Patients with new Graves' disease had used antithyroid drugs below 3 months.

Arm-PCR of CDR3 regions and iRepertoire HTBI primers were used to build TCR beta libraries. In the source study's methods: Throughout the samples, researchers identified some 62 TRBV and roughly 14 TRBJ segments. TCRdb recomputed calls from the multiplex PCR reads with MiXCR, one row per CDR3 protein. TCRdb's processing, not the authors' own work, is the source of the V and J calls. Of fewer than 500,000 distinct CDR3 sequences in the sample, 15% to 20% are singletons; the top ten hold less than 15%. V lost 6 bases and J lost 3, with 15 bases in between. The CDR3 spans 14 residues. Germline V gene data show CDR1 as MNHNS and CDR2 as SASEGT. Time point reported: newly diagnosed GD, antithyroid drugs for less than 3 months. PBMC RNA served as the TCR library source. Graves' disease diagnosis relied on American Thyroid Association guidelines. These sequences were also reported in another study, on T cells in Graves' hyperthyroidism and ophthalmopathy. In that study: Uncontrolled infection, other autoimmune disease, pregnancy and lactation each barred patients from inclusion.

This rearrangement joins TRBV6-1 to TRBJ2-7; TRBD1 or TRBD2 may be the D gene (5 bases each). This specimen consisted of peripheral blood mononuclear cells (PBMCs), obtained at new diagnosis, from a patient treated with antithyroid drugs. The sequence came from a man in his forties or fifties with Graves disease. Here the CDR3 reads CASRLRDLYYEQYF. CDR3 coding DNA: TGTGCCAGCAGGCTCCGGGACCTGTACTACGAGCAGTACTTC.